This T cell receptor beta chain was found in a study of cytomegalovirus exposure and HLA in healthy donors. For the study at large: Of several hundred genotyped donors, approximately 84% clustered with self-reported Caucasian donors.

Whole-study results and caveats: In vitro confirmation showed three CMV-associated chains to be CMV antigen specific. In most subjects, TCR beta sequences reportedly gave accurate predictions of HLA-A and HLA-B alleles.

Regarding this clone: Its target is not known.

60 Vbeta and 13 Jbeta primers were used in PCR. Method: immunoSEQ multiplex PCR; TCRdb's copy keeps in-frame clones and lacks some. The data hold 130,000 or so clones, with roughly two thirds observed a single time. V lost 5 bases to trimming and J lost 4 bases, with 9 bases between them. The length of the CDR3 is 11 residues. Per the germline V gene, CDR1 is DFQATT and CDR2 is SNEGSKA (reference sequence). Sequencing was performed on PBMCs. The chain carries TRBV20-1 and TRBJ2-7; the D gene is possibly TRBD2 (6 bases). The TCR comes from a male donor in good health and CMV-seronegative. CDR3 in amino acids: CSALLAYEQYF. As DNA, the CDR3 is TGCAGTGCTTTACTAGCTTACGAGCAGTACTTC.